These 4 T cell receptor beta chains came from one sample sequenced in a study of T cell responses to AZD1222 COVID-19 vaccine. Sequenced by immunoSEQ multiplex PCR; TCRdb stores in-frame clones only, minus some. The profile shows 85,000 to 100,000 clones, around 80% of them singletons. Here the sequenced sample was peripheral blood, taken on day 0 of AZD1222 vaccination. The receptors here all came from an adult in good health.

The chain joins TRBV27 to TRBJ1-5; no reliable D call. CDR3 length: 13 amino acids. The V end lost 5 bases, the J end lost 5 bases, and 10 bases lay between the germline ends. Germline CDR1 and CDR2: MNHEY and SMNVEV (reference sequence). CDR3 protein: CASSQYPHQPQHF. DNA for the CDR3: TGTGCCAGCAGTCAATACCCGCATCAGCCCCAGCATTTT.

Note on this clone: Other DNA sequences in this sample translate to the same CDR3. CDR3 amino acids: CASSSGQGNTEAFF. CDR3 bases: TGTGCCAGCAGCTCAGGACAGGGGAACACTGAAGCTTTCTTT. The chain uses TRBV7-9 and TRBJ1-1, with 8 bases lining up with TRBD1. This CDR3 contains 14 residues. J gave up 1 base and V 4 bases, and 2 bases lay outside the gene matches. Germline values: CDR1 SEHNR, CDR2 FQNEAQ (reference sequence).

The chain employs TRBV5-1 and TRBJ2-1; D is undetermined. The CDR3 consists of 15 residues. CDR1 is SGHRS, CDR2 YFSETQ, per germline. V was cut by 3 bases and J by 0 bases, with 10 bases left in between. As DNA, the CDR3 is TGCGCCAGCAGCTCAACAGACCCCTCCTACAATGAGCAGTTCTTC. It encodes CASSSTDPSYNEQFF.

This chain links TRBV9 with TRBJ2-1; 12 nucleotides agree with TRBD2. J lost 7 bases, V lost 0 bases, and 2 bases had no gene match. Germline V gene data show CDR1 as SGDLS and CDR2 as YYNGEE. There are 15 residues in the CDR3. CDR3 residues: CASSVGTSGNNEQFF. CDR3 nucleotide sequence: TGTGCCAGCAGCGTAGGGACTAGCGGGAATAATGAGCAGTTCTTC.